The entry that follows covers one TCR beta chain sequence. The data were taken from a study of T cell responses to AZD1222 COVID-19 vaccine. TCRdb's copy holds only in-frame clones and misses some; the assay was immunoSEQ multiplex PCR. The sample comprises fewer than 150,000 clones, 80% to 95% of which are singletons, and 6.5% to 8.5% rests with the top ten. The sequenced sample was peripheral blood, obtained 28 days after the second AZD1222 dose. The sequence was collected from an adult who received the AZD1222 COVID-19 vaccine.

The CDR3 nucleotides are TGTGCCAGCAGCGAAGCAGGGAGTCCCGGGACAGGGAATGAAAAACTGTTTTTT. This translates into CASSEAGSPGTGNEKLFF. The chain carries TRBV9 and TRBJ1-4, with 9 bases fitting TRBD1. CDR1 is SGDLS and CDR2 is YYNGEE in the germline V gene. The length of the CDR3 is 18 residues. J gave up 5 bases and V 3 bases, and 14 bases lay outside the gene matches.